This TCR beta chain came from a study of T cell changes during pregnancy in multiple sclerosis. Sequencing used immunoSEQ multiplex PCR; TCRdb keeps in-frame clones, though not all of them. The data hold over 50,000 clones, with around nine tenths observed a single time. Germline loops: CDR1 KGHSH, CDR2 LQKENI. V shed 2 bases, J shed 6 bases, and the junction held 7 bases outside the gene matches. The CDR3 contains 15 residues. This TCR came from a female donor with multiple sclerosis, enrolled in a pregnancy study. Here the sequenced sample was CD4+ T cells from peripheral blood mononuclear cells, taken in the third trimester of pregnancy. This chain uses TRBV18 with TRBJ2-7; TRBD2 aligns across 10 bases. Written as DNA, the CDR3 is TGTGCCAGCTCACCATTGGCTAGCGGGAGTGGCGAGCAGTACTTC. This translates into CASSPLASGSGEQYF.